The source of this T cell receptor beta chain is a study of cytomegalovirus exposure and HLA in healthy donors. Study information: Samples from HLA-typed donors yielded about 85 million unique TCRs in an early data release.

Overall study results and limits: Whilst most TCR sequences proved rare, a subset of public TCRs occurred across many donors.

Points on this clone: Its matching antigen is unknown.

Amplification used 60 Vbeta primers and 13 Jbeta primers. Profiled with immunoSEQ multiplex PCR; TCRdb holds only in-frame clones, not every one. Of some 170,000 clones listed, 75% to 80% are singletons. Sequencing was done on a sample of PBMCs. The sequence was obtained from a man between 40 and 49 years old in good health and CMV-seropositive.

The CDR3 sequence: CASSPEAGGNQPQHF. The DNA of the CDR3 is TGTGCCAGCTCACCAGAGGCAGGGGGCAATCAGCCCCAGCATTTT. This chain links TRBV18 with TRBJ1-5; TRBD1 is a possible D gene (6 bases). V was pared by 2 bases and J by 2 bases, with 10 bases between. CDR1 and CDR2 from the germline V gene are KGHSH and LQKENI. CDR3 length: 15 amino acids. The full variable domain, with the rest looked up from reference TRBV18 and TRBJ1-5, is NAGVMQNPRHLVRRRGQEARLRCSPMKGHSHVYWYRQLPEEGLKFMVYLQKENIIDESGMPKERFSAEFPKEGPSILRIQQVVRGDSAAYFCASSPEAGGNQPQHFGDGTRLSIL.